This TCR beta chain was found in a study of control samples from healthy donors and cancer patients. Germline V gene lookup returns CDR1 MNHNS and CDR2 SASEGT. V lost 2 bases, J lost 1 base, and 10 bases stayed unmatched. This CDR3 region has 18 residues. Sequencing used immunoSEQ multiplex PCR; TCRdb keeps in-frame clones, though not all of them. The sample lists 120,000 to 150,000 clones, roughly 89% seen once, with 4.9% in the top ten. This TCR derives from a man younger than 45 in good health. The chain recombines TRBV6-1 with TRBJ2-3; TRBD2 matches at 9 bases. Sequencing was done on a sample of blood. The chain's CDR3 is CASSELRRGGLGTDTQYF. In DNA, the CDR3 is TGTGCCAGCAGTGAATTGAGGCGGGGGGGCCTGGGCACAGATACGCAGTATTTT.